Presented here are 27 T cell receptor beta chains from one specimen sequenced in a study of blood T cell repertoires in COVID-19. Sequencing used immunoSEQ multiplex PCR; TCRdb keeps in-frame clones, though not all of them. The repertoire holds fewer than 95,000 clones, with 88% as singletons. Sequencing was done on a sample of peripheral blood. The receptors shown here come from a woman aged 80 or older with acute or convalescent COVID-19.

The J gene is TRBJ1-5, the V gene TRBV7-2; possible D gene TRBD1, 6 bases. Germline lookup yields CDR1 SGHTA and CDR2 FQGNSA. This CDR3 spans 16 amino acids. V was pared by 4 bases and J by 7 bases, with 20 bases between. This chain's CDR3 is CASSSTGTRGGQPQHF. CDR3 nucleotides: TGTGCCAGCAGCTCGACCGGGACCAGGGGAGGGCAGCCCCAGCATTTT.

This rearrangement joins TRBV7-2 to TRBJ2-2, with 8 positions matching TRBD2. Germline V gene sequence: CDR1 SGHTA, CDR2 FQGNSA. The length of the CDR3 is 19 residues. The V and J ends lost 6 bases and 0 bases, in that order; junction bases with no gene match: 15. CDR3 protein: CASRAPPLVAGSNTGELFF. For the CDR3, the DNA is TGTGCCAGCAGGGCCCCACCGTTGGTAGCGGGGTCGAACACCGGGGAGCTGTTTTTT.

The chain combines TRBV7-9 with TRBJ2-3; 12 nucleotides line up with TRBD1. This CDR3 is built from 16 residues. The junction had 6 bases not matched to a gene; V was cut back by 4 bases and J by 4 bases. Germline CDR1 and CDR2: SEHNR and FQNEAQ (reference sequence). The CDR3 spells CASSSYGTGGADTQYF. CDR3 DNA: TGTGCCAGCAGCTCATACGGGACAGGGGGCGCAGATACGCAGTATTTT.

The chain recombines TRBV18 with TRBJ2-7; the match to TRBD1 covers 9 bases. Germline V gene data show CDR1 as KGHSH and CDR2 as LQKENI. The CDR3 is made up of 15 amino acids. The V gene end was trimmed by 5 bases and the J gene end by 2 bases; junction bases not matched to a gene: 7. The CDR3 DNA follows: TGTGCCAGCTCATTATCCCGGGACAGGGCCTACGAGCAGTACTTC. Amino acid sequence: CASSLSRDRAYEQYF.

The rearrangement joins TRBV2 to TRBJ2-7; TRBD2 is a possible D gene (6 bases). The germline V gene has CDR1 SNHLY and CDR2 FYNNEI. Trimming shortened V by 9 bases and J by 4 bases, and 10 bases separated the two germline ends. This CDR3 spans 11 amino acids. CDR3 residues: CASGGEYEQYF. CDR3 nucleotides: TGTGCCAGTGGAGGGGAATACGAGCAGTACTTC.

V and J are TRBV30 and TRBJ1-5, with TRBD1 identical over 7 bases. V shed 0 bases and J 1 base; nucleotides not matched to a gene: 9. The CDR3 sequence is 17 residues long. Germline V lookup: CDR1 GTSNPN, CDR2 SVGIG (reference sequence). Here the CDR3 DNA reads TGTGCCTGGAGTGTACGCAGGGGGTCTGGGAGCAATCAGCCCCAGCATTTT. It specifies CAWSVRRGSGSNQPQHF.

The chain employs TRBV5-6 and TRBJ2-7; tentative D call: TRBD1 (6 bases). The ends were cut back, 3 bases at V and 7 bases at J, with 14 bases in the middle. Germline V CDR1 and CDR2: SGHDT, YYEEEE. This CDR3 comprises 13 residues. In nucleotides, the CDR3 is TGTGCCAGCAGCTCACAGGGTTCGGGGGAGCAGTACTTC. Its translation: CASSSQGSGEQYF. Full variable domain (missing parts from reference TRBV5-6 and TRBJ2-7): DAGVTQSPTHLIKTRGQQVTLRCSPKSGHDTVSWYQQALGQGPQFIFQYYEEEERQRGNFPDRFSGHQFPNYSSELNVNALLLGDSALYLCASSSQGSGEQYFGPGTRLTVT.

This chain joins TRBV12-5 and TRBJ1-2; TRBD1 might be the D (5 bases). There are 14 residues in the CDR3. CDR1 and CDR2 (germline): LGHNT, FRNRAP. The germline V and J ends were trimmed by 4 bases and 8 bases, with 17 bases remaining between them. CDR3 nucleotides: TGTGCTAGTGGTTCGGACGCAGGGTCTAGGGGCTACACCTTC. It yields the protein CASGSDAGSRGYTF.

CDR3 sequence (DNA): TGTGCCAGCAGCTCCACCCGGGACAGGGACTACGAGCAGTACTTC. Translation gives CASSSTRDRDYEQYF. The chain combines TRBV5-6 with TRBJ2-7; 9 bases are a match to TRBD1. Per the germline V gene, CDR1 is SGHDT and CDR2 is YYEEEE. The V gene end was trimmed by 3 bases and the J gene end by 3 bases; junction bases not matched to a gene: 7. This CDR3 is 15 amino acids long.

The chain recombines TRBV19 with TRBJ1-2, with D perhaps matching TRBD1 (6 bases). Germline-derived CDR1 and CDR2 are LNHDA and SQIVND (reference sequence). The CDR3 loop spans 13 amino acids. The V and J ends lost 3 bases and 4 bases respectively, with 9 bases between them. CDR3 sequence reads: CASSMRGAYGYTF. The CDR3, as DNA: TGTGCCAGTAGTATGCGGGGGGCCTATGGCTACACCTTC.

The chain carries TRBV4-2 and TRBJ2-5; TRBD2 agrees at 8 bases. Trimming removed 1 base from V and 2 bases from J; junction bases left unmatched: 6. CDR3 length equals 16 residues. Germline CDR1 and CDR2: LGHNA and YNFKEQ. CDR3 in amino acids: CASSQAVSGVQETQYF. The CDR3 DNA is TGTGCCAGCAGCCAAGCCGTTAGCGGGGTTCAAGAGACCCAGTACTTC.

The chain has TRBV19 and TRBJ2-5; TRBD1 might be the D (7 bases). Germline V gene lookup returns CDR1 LNHDA and CDR2 SQIVND (reference sequence). The CDR3 covers 13 residues. V was trimmed by 5 bases and J by 5 bases, leaving 12 bases between them. CDR3 in amino acids: CASSGGGRETQYF. The CDR3 DNA sequence: TGTGCCAGTAGTGGAGGGGGCCGGGAGACCCAGTACTTC.

The V gene is TRBV5-5, the J gene TRBJ1-1; TRBD1 matches 8 bases. CDR1 and CDR2 from the germline V gene are SGHKS and YYEKEE (reference sequence). The CDR3 loop spans 15 amino acids. The ends lost 0 bases at V and 7 bases at J; junction bases unmatched: 8. Here the CDR3 DNA reads TGTGCCAGCAGCTTGGTTCTAGGACAGGGCCTTGAAGCTTTCTTT. As protein: CASSLVLGQGLEAFF.

J is TRBJ2-7 and V is TRBV5-8, with D possibly matching TRBD2 (7 bases). Trimming cost V 1 base and J 7 bases, with 18 bases left between them. Germline CDR1 reads SGHTS; CDR2 reads YDEGEE. The length of the CDR3 is 15 residues. The CDR3, as DNA: TGTGCCAGCAGCTTGCTGGGGGGGCCAGCGGGGGAGCAGTACTTC. Translation: CASSLLGGPAGEQYF.

This chain joins TRBV11-2 and TRBJ2-3; D call uncertain. Germline V CDR1 and CDR2: SGHAT, FQNNGV. The CDR3 runs 14 residues. V was shortened by 1 base and J by 7 bases, with 12 bases between the two germline ends. As DNA, the CDR3 is TGTGCCAGCAGCTTAGGCGGCAGTTCTTATACGCAGTATTTT. Translated, it gives CASSLGGSSYTQYF.

J is TRBJ2-5 and V is TRBV3-1 (or the pseudogene TRBV3-2); tentatively, D is TRBD2 (7 bases). Between the trimmed V and J ends, which lost 2 bases and 4 bases, there was a span of 14 bases. The CDR3 has 15 residues. The V gene's germline CDR1 is LGHDT and CDR2 YNNKEL (reference sequence). The CDR3 nucleotides are TGTGCCAGCAGCCAAAATCGCGGGGGCCGAGAGACCCAGTACTTC. Translating it yields CASSQNRGGRETQYF.

The V and J genes are TRBV7-2 and TRBJ1-2; D is undetermined. Trimming took 2 bases from V and 7 from J, leaving 11 bases between them. The CDR3 spans 13 residues. Germline V gene sequence: CDR1 SGHTA, CDR2 FQGNSA. This CDR3 reads CASSLPAAAGYTF. In DNA form, the CDR3 reads TGTGCCAGCAGCTTACCCGCCGCGGCTGGCTACACCTTC.

The V call is TRBV6-4, the J call TRBJ1-2; perhaps TRBD1 as D (5 bases). Germline V lookup: CDR1 MRHNA, CDR2 SNTAGT. This CDR3 region has 15 residues. Trimming took off 6 bases at V and 2 bases at J, with 16 bases between the two ends. The CDR3 DNA sequence: TGTGCCAGCAGCACCCTATCCCAGGGAAACTATGGCTACACCTTC. Translating it yields CASSTLSQGNYGYTF.

This sequence joins TRBV11-2 and TRBJ2-5, with D perhaps TRBD2 (6 bases). There are 14 residues in the CDR3. The germline V gene has CDR1 SGHAT and CDR2 FQNNGV. The ends were cut back, 7 bases at V and 0 bases at J, with 12 bases in the middle. The CDR3: CASTLGRYQETQYF. CDR3 bases: TGTGCCAGCACTTTAGGGAGGTACCAAGAGACCCAGTACTTC. The full variable domain, in which reference TRBV11-2 and TRBJ2-5 provide the parts outside the CDR3, is EAGVAQSPRYKIIEKRQSVAFWCNPISGHATLYWYQQILGQGPKLLIQFQNNGVVDDSQLPKDRFSAERLKGVDSTLKIQPAKLEDSAVYLCASTLGRYQETQYFGPGTRLLVL.

The chain links TRBV25-1 to TRBJ2-3; tentative D call: TRBD1 (5 bases). Germline loops: CDR1 MGHDK, CDR2 SYGVNS. This CDR3 is built from 14 residues. Deletions cut 2 bases from V and 2 bases from J, with 8 bases between. This CDR3 reads CASSEPQDTDTQYF. CDR3 in DNA: TGTGCCAGCAGTGAACCACAGGACACAGATACGCAGTATTTT.

The chain's CDR3 is CASSMRPSGTYNEQFF. CDR3 coding DNA: TGTGCCAGTAGTATGAGGCCTAGCGGGACTTACAATGAGCAGTTCTTC. The chain is built from TRBV19 and TRBJ2-1; TRBD2 matches 9 bases. Germline CDR1 LNHDA, CDR2 SQIVND (reference sequence). The CDR3 length is 16 residues. J gave up 4 bases and V 3 bases, and 7 bases lay outside the gene matches. The whole variable domain, remainder taken from reference TRBV19 and TRBJ2-1, is DGGITQSPKYLFRKEGQNVTLSCEQNLNHDAMYWYRQDPGQGLRLIYYSQIVNDFQKGDIAEGYSVSREKKESFPLTVTSAQKNPTAFYLCASSMRPSGTYNEQFFGPGTRLTVL.

In the case of this clone: One end of the junction varies from germline; a read error may be responsible. V and J are TRBV12-3 or TRBV12-4 and TRBJ1-2, with 12 bases that match TRBD1. The CDR3 extends over 13 amino acids. This CDR3 reads CASRPSGTGGANF. DNA for the CDR3: TGTGCCAGCAGACCGTCCGGGACAGGGGGCGCGAACTTC.

This chain uses TRBV7-8 with TRBJ2-7; D might be TRBD1 (7 bases). Germline CDR1 is SGHVS and CDR2 is FQNEAQ. V lost 2 bases, J lost 6 bases, and 14 bases lay in between. The CDR3 is 14 amino acids. As DNA, the CDR3 is TGTGCCAGCAGCTTAAGAGGGCAGGGGGGCGAGCAGTACTTC. Protein: CASSLRGQGGEQYF.

The chain joins TRBV4-2 to TRBJ2-4; 9 bases are a match to TRBD2. This CDR3 has 18 amino acids. CDR1 is LGHNA and CDR2 is YNFKEQ in the germline V gene. With 0 bases clipped from V and 6 bases from J, the junction kept 12 bases outside the gene matches. CDR3: CASSQEISSGIFRNIQYF. The CDR3 nucleotides read TGTGCCAGCAGCCAAGAGATATCTAGCGGGATATTCAGAAACATTCAGTACTTC.

This clone appeared a single time. This rearrangement joins TRBV5-1 to TRBJ1-4; 9 bases align to TRBD1. CDR1 is SGHRS, CDR2 YFSETQ, per germline. The CDR3 is made up of 14 amino acids. After removal of 4 bases from V and 3 bases from J, the junction contained 1 base not matched to a gene. CDR3 residues: CASSRTGANEKLFF. The CDR3 coding sequence is TGCGCCAGCAGCCGGACAGGGGCTAATGAAAAACTGTTTTTT.

The chain links TRBV3-1 (or the pseudogene TRBV3-2) to TRBJ2-3; maybe TRBD2 (6 bases). Germline V gene lookup returns CDR1 LGHDT and CDR2 YNNKEL (reference sequence). The CDR3 length is 15 residues. V was pared by 1 base and J by 6 bases, with 14 bases between. CDR3 nucleotide sequence: TGTGCCAGCAGCCAAGTCAGCGGGTCGGGGGATACGCAGTATTTT. Translation gives CASSQVSGSGDTQYF.

J is TRBJ1-2 and V is TRBV12-3 or TRBV12-4, with a possible D match to TRBD1 (5 bases). This CDR3 has 13 residues. The V and J ends lost 2 bases and 7 bases respectively, with 11 bases between them. This CDR3 is CASSLLRRAGYTF. For the CDR3, the DNA is TGTGCCAGCAGTTTATTACGCAGGGCTGGCTACACCTTC.